A single sample is the source of the 8 T cell receptor beta chains below, sequenced in a study of regulatory T cells in long-lasting Graves disease. Time point indicated: persistent/refractory GD, antithyroid drugs over 5 years with positive TRAb. The TCR library used RNA extracted from PBMCs. Investigators prepared the TCR beta libraries by applying iRepertoire HTBI primers and Arm-PCR of CDR3 regions. MiXCR, run by TCRdb on the multiplex PCR reads, gives a single entry per CDR3 protein. The table includes around 460,000 distinct CDR3 sequences, 20% to 25% detected once. Here the sequenced sample was peripheral blood mononuclear cells (PBMCs), taken when the disease was refractory, from a patient treated with antithyroid drugs. These receptor sequences come from a female donor with Graves disease.

Written as DNA, the CDR3 is TGTGCCAGCAGCGTAGTTGGTAGCGGGGGGGACAGCACAGATACGCAGTATTTT. It codes for CASSVVGSGGDSTDTQYF. This chain joins TRBV9 and TRBJ2-3; the match to TRBD2 covers 11 bases. The CDR3 is made up of 18 amino acids. Germline V gene sequence: CDR1 SGDLS, CDR2 YYNGEE. V shed 0 bases and J 0 bases; nucleotides not matched to a gene: 6.

There are many counts of this clonotype. The chain joins TRBV2 to TRBJ1-1, with TRBD1 matching over 7 bases. From germline, CDR1 is SNHLY and CDR2 FYNNEI. V gave up 4 bases and J gave up 8 bases; unmatched junction bases: 1. The CDR3 is 11 residues long. The CDR3 loop is CASSGTGEAFF. The CDR3 DNA is TGTGCCAGCAGTGGGACAGGAGAAGCTTTCTTT.

This clonotype occurred a few times. The genes are TRBV7-9 and TRBJ2-4, with D unclear. The CDR3 length is 15 residues. Germline loops: CDR1 SEHNR, CDR2 FQNEAQ (reference sequence). Trimming took 1 base from V and 1 from J, leaving 8 bases between them. The CDR3 loop is CASSLGVVAKNIQYF. The CDR3 DNA follows: TGTGCCAGCAGCTTAGGTGTGGTGGCCAAAAACATTCAGTACTTC.

The chain recombines TRBV30 with TRBJ2-7, with D tentatively TRBD2 (6 bases). The V and J ends lost 4 bases and 1 base respectively, with 11 bases between them. The CDR3 extends over 13 amino acids. Germline CDR1 is GTSNPN and CDR2 is SVGIG (reference sequence). The CDR3 DNA sequence: TGTGCCTGGAAAGAGGAGGGGTCCTACGAGCAGTACTTC. Its translation: CAWKEEGSYEQYF.

A remark on this clonotype: Likely a read error: the CDR3 ends without its conserved phenylalanine or tryptophan. The V call is TRBV15, the J call TRBJ1-2; D is unresolved. The CDR3 consists of 13 residues. V gave up 2 bases and J gave up 2 bases, with 6 bases separating them. Germline values: CDR1 LNHNV, CDR2 YYDKDF (reference sequence). The CDR3 reads CATSRSGNYGYTY. Here the CDR3 DNA reads TGTGCCACCAGCAGATCGGGGAACTATGGCTACACCTAC.

In regard to this clonotype: Given a much more abundant clone one base away, this may be a read error. The V call is TRBV6-1, the J call TRBJ1-2; a possible D gene is TRBD1 (5 bases). Germline-derived CDR1 and CDR2 are MNHNS and SASEGT. V lost 0 bases to trimming and J lost 7 bases, with 18 bases between them. The CDR3 spans 16 residues. The CDR3 loop is CASSEARGGEGCGYTF. The CDR3 DNA reads as TGTGCCAGCAGTGAAGCGCGTGGAGGGGAGGGATGTGGCTACACCTTC.

At least ten counts were recorded for this clonotype. At one of its ends the junction is not consistent with the germline gene, which may arise from a read error. DNA of the CDR3: TGTGCTAGCAGCCGGGGACAGGGGGCGACCACTGAAGCTTTCTTT. This gives the protein CASSRGQGATTEAFF. This chain connects TRBV7-7 to TRBJ1-1, with 12 bases identical to TRBD1. Germline values: CDR1 SSHAT, CDR2 FNYEAQ (reference sequence). CDR3 length equals 15 residues.

In its sample, this clonotype was seen many times. The V call is TRBV6-1, the J call TRBJ1-2; D unclear. Trimming left V 4 bases short and J 1 base short, with 13 bases between. The CDR3 sequence is 15 residues long. Looked up from germline, CDR1 is MNHNS and CDR2 is SASEGT. The CDR3 protein is CASSVSWQSNYGYTF. Written as DNA, the CDR3 is TGTGCCAGCAGTGTATCGTGGCAGAGTAACTATGGCTACACCTTC.